One and the same sample provided the 3 T cell receptor beta chains below, sequenced in a study of blood T cell repertoires in COVID-19. TCRdb keeps only in-frame clones here, not all; method: immunoSEQ multiplex PCR. The table includes some 81,000 clones, 90% detected once. Material for sequencing was peripheral blood. The receptors come from a woman in her forties or fifties in a cohort sampled during active COVID-19.

The chain is built from TRBV5-6 and TRBJ2-5, with D tentatively TRBD2 (6 bases). Germline assignment: CDR1 SGHDT and CDR2 YYEEEE. Trimming removed 0 bases from V and 7 bases from J, with 16 bases in between. The CDR3 spans 15 residues. The CDR3 reads CASSLGDLDGGTQYF. The DNA for the CDR3 is TGTGCCAGCAGCTTGGGGGACCTCGACGGGGGGACCCAGTACTTC.

The chain combines TRBV19 with TRBJ2-1; D might be TRBD2 (6 bases). Per germline, CDR1 LNHDA and CDR2 SQIVND (reference sequence). V lost 10 bases and J lost 5, with 18 bases in between. There are 14 residues in the CDR3. The CDR3 loop reads CATRTAGGNNEQFF. For the CDR3, the DNA is TGTGCCACCCGGACCGCCGGGGGAAACAATGAGCAGTTCTTC.

This rearrangement joins TRBV6-5 to TRBJ1-5, with 7 bases aligning to TRBD1. Looked up from germline, CDR1 is MNHEY and CDR2 is SVGAGI. V shed 6 bases and J 11 bases; nucleotides not matched to a gene: 7. The CDR3 runs 12 residues. CDR3 protein: CASSRPQGSQHF. The CDR3, as DNA: TGTGCCAGCAGCCGGCCACAGGGGTCCCAGCATTTT.